A single sample is the source of the 18 T cell receptor beta chains below, sequenced in a study of OX40 agonist ivuxolimab in advanced cancers. Clones were sequenced by immunoSEQ multiplex PCR, and TCRdb holds only the in-frame ones, with some missing. The sample lists about 62,000 clones; around 80% were seen once. The sample was CD4+ or CD8+ T cells sorted from blood, taken in a trial of the OX40 agonist ivuxolimab. These receptors all come from an adult with an advanced solid tumor such as melanoma, head and neck, liver or kidney cancer.

The chain combines TRBV6-6 with TRBJ1-1; possible D gene TRBD1, 5 bases. The CDR3 is 14 residues long. Germline V CDR1 and CDR2: MNHNY, SVGAGI (reference sequence). Trimming cost V 5 bases and J 0 bases, with 10 bases left between them. In DNA, the CDR3 is TGTGCCAGCAGTCGGGACGGCTTGAACACTGAAGCTTTCTTT. It yields the protein CASSRDGLNTEAFF.

This clone has a single count. CDR3 bases: TGTGCCAGCAGCTTTAGGGCCGGTGGCTCCTACAATGAGCAGTTCTTC. Protein product: CASSFRAGGSYNEQFF. V usage is TRBV7-2 and J usage is TRBJ2-1, with D unresolved. The CDR3 spans 16 residues. Trimming took 3 bases from V and 0 from J, leaving 12 bases between them. Germline CDR1 is SGHTA and CDR2 is FQGNSA.

The chain recombines TRBV18 with TRBJ2-5, with a possible D match to TRBD1 (6 bases). The CDR3 runs to 16 residues. The V gene lost 0 bases and the J gene lost 0 bases, with 11 bases spanning the gap. Germline assignment: CDR1 KGHSH and CDR2 LQKENI. CDR3 region: CASSPPVGQNQETQYF. CDR3 coding DNA: TGTGCCAGCTCACCACCGGTCGGACAGAACCAAGAGACCCAGTACTTC.

This chain uses TRBV5-4 with TRBJ1-1; D gene ambiguous. Trimming pared 6 bases from V and 4 bases from J, leaving 19 bases between. In germline, CDR1 is SGHNT, CDR2 YYREEE (reference sequence). There are 15 residues in the CDR3. The CDR3 DNA reads as TGTGCCAGCACCCCTAAATTAGGAGGACTCACTGAAGCTTTCTTT. This sequence encodes CASTPKLGGLTEAFF.

This clone was seen a few times. The chain employs TRBV15 and TRBJ1-6, with D possibly matching TRBD1 (5 bases). There are 13 residues in the CDR3. V was trimmed by 5 bases and J by 7 bases, leaving 9 bases between them. The germline V gene encodes CDR1 LNHNV and CDR2 YYDKDF (reference sequence). The CDR3 loop reads CATSGARNSPLHF. As DNA, the CDR3 is TGTGCCACCAGCGGGGCCAGGAATTCACCCCTCCACTTT.

V usage is TRBV5-4 and J usage is TRBJ2-7, with TRBD1 matching 9 bases. CDR1 is SGHNT, CDR2 YYREEE, per germline (reference sequence). The J segment lost 5 bases and the V segment lost 4 bases, leaving 4 bases of the junction unmatched. CDR3 size: 13 residues. CDR3 coding DNA: TGTGCCAGCAGCCGGGACAGGGCCCACGAGCAGTACTTC. Its translation is CASSRDRAHEQYF.

This chain uses TRBV5-8 with TRBJ1-2, with D uncertain. Germline V gives CDR1 SGHTS, CDR2 YDEGEE. The CDR3 is made up of 13 amino acids. The V gene lost 0 bases and the J gene lost 3 bases, with 6 bases spanning the gap. CDR3 DNA sequence: TGTGCCAGCAGCTTGGCGTGGGACTATGGCTACACCTTC. Protein product: CASSLAWDYGYTF.

V and J are TRBV7-8 and TRBJ1-1; no clear D. CDR3 length: 13 amino acids. Trimming shortened V by 4 bases and J by 0 bases, and 6 bases separated the two germline ends. Germline assignment: CDR1 SGHVS and CDR2 FQNEAQ. The CDR3 DNA sequence: TGTGCCAGCAGCTCAGAACTGAACACTGAAGCTTTCTTT. Translating it yields CASSSELNTEAFF.

This clone has more than one count but fewer than ten. The chain links TRBV4-1 to TRBJ2-5, with D perhaps matching TRBD2 (6 bases). V lost 4 bases and J lost 1, with 13 bases in between. There are 15 residues in the CDR3. Germline V gives CDR1 MGHRA, CDR2 YSYEKL. CDR3 in amino acids: CASSLGTLSQETQYF. In DNA form, the CDR3 reads TGCGCCAGCAGCCTGGGGACTCTCTCCCAAGAGACCCAGTACTTC.

This clone has only a few counts. V is TRBV6-5 and J is TRBJ1-1; D is unresolved. The CDR3 has 13 amino acids. Trimming stripped 6 bases from V and 6 bases from J, with 14 bases between. Germline V gene sequence: CDR1 MNHEY, CDR2 SVGAGI. The CDR3: CASSGPKDAEAFF. CDR3 coding DNA: TGTGCCAGCAGCGGACCTAAGGACGCTGAAGCTTTCTTT.

The chain links TRBV2 to TRBJ2-5, with 12 bases fitting TRBD2. The CDR3 contains 16 residues. V lost 6 bases and J lost 4; bases outside the gene matches: 9. Germline V gives CDR1 SNHLY, CDR2 FYNNEI. CDR3 nucleotide sequence: TGTGCCAGCAGCTCAACAAGACTAGCGGGGGCAGAGACCCAGTACTTC. Its protein is CASSSTRLAGAETQYF.

V is TRBV28 and J is TRBJ2-2; 7 nucleotides align to TRBD1. CDR3 length: 13 residues. Germline values: CDR1 MDHEN, CDR2 SYDVKM. The trim removed 6 bases at V and 6 bases at J, leaving 4 bases unmatched. Here the CDR3 reads CASRTGAAGELFF. In DNA, the CDR3 is TGTGCCAGCAGAACAGGGGCGGCCGGGGAGCTGTTTTTT.

About this clone: The same CDR3 is also encoded by other DNA sequences in this sample. The V call is TRBV6-5, the J call TRBJ1-1; no firm D call. The CDR3 is 11 residues long. Germline V lookup: CDR1 MNHEY, CDR2 SVGAGI. Between the trimmed V and J ends, which lost 6 bases and 0 bases, there was a span of 2 bases. CDR3 protein: CASRVNTEAFF. The DNA for the CDR3 is TGTGCCAGCAGAGTGAACACTGAAGCTTTCTTT.

V is TRBV18 and J is TRBJ1-3; D is uncertain. The CDR3 runs 15 residues. Germline V gene data show CDR1 as KGHSH and CDR2 as LQKENI. Trimming pared 0 bases from V and 6 bases from J, leaving 12 bases between. DNA of the CDR3: TGTGCCAGCTCACCACCTTCTGACTATACAAACACCATATATTTT. Amino acids: CASSPPSDYTNTIYF. Supplemented by reference TRBV18 and TRBJ1-3, the full variable domain reads NAGVMQNPRHLVRRRGQEARLRCSPMKGHSHVYWYRQLPEEGLKFMVYLQKENIIDESGMPKERFSAEFPKEGPSILRIQQVVRGDSAAYFCASSPPSDYTNTIYFGEGSWLTVV.

The chain carries TRBV20-1 and TRBJ1-1; no clear D gene. The CDR3 consists of 11 residues. Germline loops: CDR1 DFQATT, CDR2 SNEGSKA (reference sequence). The V end lost 4 bases, the J end lost 3 bases, and 6 bases lay between the germline ends. CDR3 sequence (DNA): TGCAGTGCTATTTTATACACTGAAGCTTTCTTT. As protein: CSAILYTEAFF.

This chain uses TRBV25-1 with TRBJ2-4, with 7 positions matching TRBD1. Germline trimming cut 5 bases from V and 7 bases from J; bases unmatched to any gene: 11. This CDR3 comprises 15 residues. Germline V gene lookup returns CDR1 MGHDK and CDR2 SYGVNS. This chain's CDR3 is CASSPTGAGNNIQYF. CDR3 nucleotide sequence: TGTGCCAGCAGTCCCACAGGGGCCGGGAACAACATTCAGTACTTC. The variable domain in full, with the rest retrieved from reference TRBV25-1 and TRBJ2-4, is EADIYQTPRYLVIGTGKKITLECSQTMGHDKMYWYQQDPGMELHLIHYSYGVNSTEKGDLSSESTVSRIRTEHFPLTLESARPSHTSQYLCASSPTGAGNNIQYFGAGTRLSVL.

V and J are TRBV30 and TRBJ2-6, with 10 nucleotides matching TRBD1. Losses at the gene ends were 5 bases for V and 1 base for J; bases not matched to a gene: 11. CDR3 size: 18 residues. Germline lookup yields CDR1 GTSNPN and CDR2 SVGIG (reference sequence). CDR3 coding DNA: TGTGCCTGGCTGGGCGGACAGGGGGGTGGTTCTGGGGCCAACGTCCTGACTTTC. Its translation is CAWLGGQGGGSGANVLTF.

CDR3: CASSQETGQGRGYGYTF. As DNA, the CDR3 is TGCGCCAGCAGCCAAGAAACCGGACAGGGGAGGGGCTATGGCTACACCTTC. The genes are TRBV4-1 and TRBJ1-2; 9 bases match TRBD1. CDR3 length equals 17 residues. The germline CDR1 and CDR2 sequences are MGHRA and YSYEKL. With V trimmed by 0 bases and J by 4 bases, 9 bases remained unmatched.